The 18 T cell receptor beta chains below all came from one sample that was sequenced in a study of blood T cell repertoires in COVID-19. Clones were sequenced by immunoSEQ multiplex PCR, and TCRdb holds only the in-frame ones, with some missing. The top ten hold around 6% of the sample, which has 300,000 to 400,000 clones, around 87% seen once. Sequences were obtained from peripheral blood. The receptors originated from a woman aged 50 to 65 with COVID-19, enrolled during active disease.

CDR3 amino acids: CASSLVEASLEQFF. The DNA of the CDR3 is TGCGCCAGCAGCTTGGTTGAGGCCTCGCTAGAGCAGTTCTTC. V gene TRBV5-1 combines with J gene TRBJ2-1; D not resolved. The CDR3 has 14 residues. From germline, CDR1 is SGHRS and CDR2 YFSETQ. Between the trimmed V and J ends, which lost 0 bases and 10 bases, there was a span of 14 bases. Complete variable domain (other parts from reference TRBV5-1 and TRBJ2-1): KAGVTQTPRYLIKTRGQQVTLSCSPISGHRSVSWYQQTPGQGLQFLFEYFSETQRNKGNFPGRFSGRQFSNSRSEMNVSTLELGDSALYLCASSLVEASLEQFFGPGTRLTVL.

The chain links TRBV5-1 to TRBJ1-2; perhaps TRBD1 as D (5 bases). The CDR3 runs 16 residues. Trimming stripped 4 bases from V and 4 bases from J, with 20 bases between. The germline gives CDR1 SGHRS, CDR2 YFSETQ. The CDR3 sequence is CASSNTTGKPAYGYTF. DNA of the CDR3: TGCGCCAGCAGCAACACCACAGGAAAACCAGCCTATGGCTACACCTTC.

The rearrangement links TRBV3-1 (or the pseudogene TRBV3-2) to TRBJ1-2; D is perhaps TRBD1 (5 bases). Germline V CDR1 and CDR2: LGHDT, YNNKEL (reference sequence). The CDR3 length is 14 residues. Trimming left V 4 bases short and J 8 bases short, with 17 bases between. The CDR3 DNA sequence: TGTGCCAGCAGCCTTAGGCTCAGGGCCCGGGGCTACACCTTC. This codes for CASSLRLRARGYTF.

This sequence joins TRBV27 and TRBJ2-1; 8 bases map to TRBD1. Germline V gene lookup returns CDR1 MNHEY and CDR2 SMNVEV (reference sequence). J was trimmed by 3 bases and V by 6 bases; bases with no gene match: 7. This CDR3 contains 15 residues. This CDR3 is CASRKSGGLYNEQFF. The CDR3, as DNA: TGTGCCAGCAGAAAATCAGGGGGCCTCTACAATGAGCAGTTCTTC.

The CDR3 protein is CASTPAGQRNSPLHF. Written as DNA, the CDR3 is TGTGCCAGCACCCCGGCCGGACAGAGAAATTCACCCCTCCACTTT. J is TRBJ1-6 and V is TRBV25-1; tentatively, D is TRBD1 (6 bases). The V and J ends lost 7 bases and 7 bases respectively, with 17 bases between them. CDR1 is MGHDK, CDR2 SYGVNS, per germline. There are 15 residues in the CDR3.

A single count supports this clone. The genes are TRBV19 and TRBJ1-5, with TRBD1 as a possible D gene (6 bases). The V end was cut by 6 bases, the J end by 0 bases, with 12 bases between. Looked up from germline, CDR1 is LNHDA and CDR2 is SQIVND (reference sequence). This CDR3 comprises 15 residues. DNA for the CDR3: TGTGCCAGTAGGATACAGGGTTCTAGCAATCAGCCCCAGCATTTT. It codes for CASRIQGSSNQPQHF.

The gene calls are TRBV24-1 and TRBJ2-1, with 12 bases lining up with TRBD1. This CDR3 comprises 13 residues. Germline V lookup: CDR1 KGHDR, CDR2 SFDVKD. Losses at the gene ends were 10 bases for V and 8 bases for J; bases not matched to a gene: 5. The CDR3 DNA reads as TGTGCCACGGGACAGGGGGCAAGGGATGAGCAGTTCTTC. Amino acid sequence: CATGQGARDEQFF.

This chain joins TRBV5-1 and TRBJ2-1; maybe TRBD1 (5 bases). The CDR3 runs 12 residues. The V and J ends lost 4 bases and 10 bases respectively, with 12 bases between them. The germline CDR1 and CDR2 sequences are SGHRS and YFSETQ. The CDR3 sequence: CASSGRVEEQFF. In nucleotides, the CDR3 is TGCGCCAGCAGCGGCAGGGTCGAGGAGCAGTTCTTC.

The V gene is TRBV15, the J gene TRBJ2-7, with a tentative D call TRBD1 (5 bases). CDR1 LNHNV and CDR2 YYDKDF come from the germline V gene (reference sequence). The CDR3 has 13 amino acids. Trimming took 5 bases from V and 10 from J, leaving 18 bases between them. The CDR3 DNA reads TGTGCCACCAGCTTCTCACCAGGGTTACAACAGTACTTC. Translation gives CATSFSPGLQQYF.

The chain has TRBV24-1 and TRBJ1-1; D is uncertain. CDR3 length equals 13 residues. V was cut by 4 bases and J by 4 bases, with 9 bases left in between. The germline V gene has CDR1 KGHDR and CDR2 SFDVKD. CDR3 DNA: TGTGCCACCAGTGAGGGGAGGGCCACTGAAGCTTTCTTT. Translated, it gives CATSEGRATEAFF.

The V and J genes are TRBV5-4 and TRBJ2-7, with 12 bases that match TRBD2. In germline, CDR1 is SGHNT, CDR2 YYREEE (reference sequence). This CDR3 has 17 amino acids. The V segment lost 4 bases and the J segment 7 bases; nucleotides outside the gene matches: 15. CDR3 nucleotides: TGTGCCAGCAGCACCGGACTAGCGGGATCAACGGGTCTTGAGCAGTACTTC. Translation gives CASSTGLAGSTGLEQYF.

The chain couples TRBV15 to TRBJ2-7; TRBD1 is a possible D gene (5 bases). Germline CDR1 is LNHNV and CDR2 is YYDKDF (reference sequence). V was pared by 1 base and J by 3 bases, with 7 bases between. The CDR3 loop spans 13 amino acids. The CDR3 sequence is CATSRVDNYEQYF. CDR3 nucleotides: TGTGCCACCAGCAGAGTGGACAACTACGAGCAGTACTTC.

The rearrangement uses TRBV6-5 and TRBJ1-1; weak D call: TRBD1 (6 bases). This CDR3 has 11 amino acids. Per the germline V gene, CDR1 is MNHEY and CDR2 is SVGAGI. Trimming removed 4 bases at V and 10 bases at J, with 10 bases between. The DNA for the CDR3 is TGTGCCAGCAGTTTGACAGGACCAGCTTTCTTT. This translates into CASSLTGPAFF.

The J gene is TRBJ2-2, the V gene TRBV7-7; possible D gene TRBD1, 6 bases. V was shortened by 3 bases and J by 4 bases, with 12 bases between the two germline ends. Germline V gives CDR1 SSHAT, CDR2 FNYEAQ (reference sequence). The CDR3 has 15 residues. CDR3 sequence (DNA): TGTGCCAGCAGCTTCCTGGGGGCGTCCACCGGGGAGCTGTTTTTT. This codes for CASSFLGASTGELFF.

The gene calls are TRBV5-1 and TRBJ2-5; 14 bases match TRBD2. CDR1 and CDR2 (germline): SGHRS, YFSETQ. The CDR3 totals 15 residues. Germline trimming cut 4 bases from V and 6 bases from J; bases unmatched to any gene: 5. The CDR3 DNA reads as TGCGCCAGCAGCCCGGGACTAGCGGGAGTAAAGACCCAGTACTTC. Translating it yields CASSPGLAGVKTQYF. Together with reference TRBV5-1 and TRBJ2-5, the CDR3 gives the full variable domain: KAGVTQTPRYLIKTRGQQVTLSCSPISGHRSVSWYQQTPGQGLQFLFEYFSETQRNKGNFPGRFSGRQFSNSRSEMNVSTLELGDSALYLCASSPGLAGVKTQYFGPGTRLLVL.

The chain is built from TRBV7-3 and TRBJ2-1, with 10 bases aligning to TRBD2. V lost 6 bases, J lost 3 bases, and 8 bases stayed unmatched. Germline V gives CDR1 SGHTA, CDR2 FQGTGA. CDR3 length: 16 residues. The DNA of the CDR3 is TGTGCCAGCAGTACCGGGACTAGCGACTTCTACAATGAGCAGTTCTTC. Its protein product is CASSTGTSDFYNEQFF.

The chain joins TRBV4-2 to TRBJ2-1, with TRBD2 matching over 8 bases. Per germline, CDR1 LGHNA and CDR2 YNFKEQ. Trimming removed 6 bases from V and 10 bases from J; junction bases left unmatched: 11. This CDR3 is 14 amino acids long. CDR3 region: CASSTSGEVWEQFF. The CDR3 bases are TGTGCCAGCAGTACTAGCGGAGAGGTGTGGGAGCAGTTCTTC.

CDR3 in amino acids: CASSLDGRPSGNTIYF. The CDR3 DNA reads as TGTGCCAGCAGCTTAGATGGGCGACCCTCTGGAAACACCATATATTTT. The chain has TRBV11-2 and TRBJ1-3; the D is unclear. The CDR3 is 16 residues long. V shed 0 bases and J shed 0 bases, with 9 bases lying between them. CDR1 is SGHAT, CDR2 FQNNGV, per germline. The full variable domain, in which reference TRBV11-2 and TRBJ1-3 provide the parts outside the CDR3, is EAGVAQSPRYKIIEKRQSVAFWCNPISGHATLYWYQQILGQGPKLLIQFQNNGVVDDSQLPKDRFSAERLKGVDSTLKIQPAKLEDSAVYLCASSLDGRPSGNTIYFGEGSWLTVV.